This TCR beta chain was recorded in a study of cytomegalovirus exposure and HLA in healthy donors (dated by TCRdb to 2015 to 2018). Looking at the study overall: An earlier analysis of 587 of the donors reported approximately 300 Gb of sequence data and around 100 million unique TCR beta sequences obtained from about 180 million T cells. HLA typing included class I and class II loci at four-digit resolution. The T cell repertoires of 550 to 850 subjects were profiled by immunosequencing and related to cytomegalovirus serostatus. The study was designed to test whether signatures of past pathogen exposure could be identified by cataloging public T cell receptors. To predict cytomegalovirus infection status, the study combined high-throughput TCR immunosequencing, statistical association of individual TCRs with disease status, and machine learning. An early release covering roughly 600 HLA-typed donors comprised about 300 gigabases of sequencing data and around 86 million unique TCR sequences. Typing coverage differed by locus: A, B, C, DRB1 and DQB1 were typed in about 629-640 donors, DQA1 in about 500, DPA1 in roughly 590, and DPB1 in 400 to 490. Genome-wide SNP genotypes for about 55% of the roughly 670 donors were used in a later genetic analysis, which treated that subset as a discovery cohort. In an earlier analysis of 587 of the donors, high-throughput TCR beta sequencing was used to judge whether each TCR beta V gene segment behaved as functional or pseudogenic. Rather than using new phenotypic data, the later analysis identified candidate immune exposures from TCR beta sequences and from how often those sequences occurred across donors. Of the roughly 400 genotyped donors, 65% to 90% were placed in the genetic ancestry cluster associated with self-reported Caucasian donors. A later analysis re-analyzed previously published TCR beta repertoires from about 730 donors and added high-resolution HLA genotyping to study TCR occurrence patterns. Every repertoire in the discovery cohort had been generated on one and the same sequencing platform. In addition to the first cohort of about 650 subjects, a separate validation cohort of 120 different subjects was used. Among around 400 genotyped donors of the cohort, an average of about 220,000 unique TCR beta nucleotide sequences was sequenced per donor, of which approximately 18% were non-productive. Alongside the repertoire data, information on donor age, sex, ethnicity and CMV serostatus was compiled. About five DR-DQ haplotypes were handled as single units for association and clustering, since linkage in the cohort was strong.

Library preparation was by the immunoSEQ multiplex PCR assay. A mixture of 60 forward primers for TCR Vbeta segments and 13 reverse primers for TCR Jbeta segments was used in the multiplex PCR. A multiplex PCR assay on genomic DNA amplified the CDR3 region of rearranged TCR beta genes. On the Illumina HiSeq System, the amplified TCR beta libraries were sequenced as 87-base-pair reads. Processing in the source paper ran as follows. Across the 700 or so repertoires, a later analysis counted 80 million or so unique TCR beta chains, 9.5 million to 13 million of which were shared by at least two donors. Raw reads were error-corrected and collapsed into unique sequences by a nearest-neighbor algorithm in which closely related sequences were merged to remove PCR and sequencing errors. V, D and J gene segments were assigned by aligning CDR3 sequences to IMGT reference sequences. For a sequence to be retained, a match of at least six nucleotides was required to both a V gene segment and a J gene segment. A rearrangement was called productive if the CDR3 had no stop codons and remained in frame with V and J, and every other rearrangement was called non-productive. CDR3 was defined by IMGT convention, running from the second conserved V-encoded cysteine to the conserved J-encoded phenylalanine. In an earlier analysis of some 550 of the donors, sequences lacking an unambiguous match to a single V gene segment were excluded. An earlier analysis of several hundred of the donors called V segments functional above 56.7% productive rearrangements and segregating when the between-donor standard deviation exceeded 5%. A statistical classification framework was built to diagnose cytomegalovirus status from the catalog of TCR beta chain sequences. In a later analysis, V and J genes were assigned by comparing TCR nucleotide sequences against IMGT/GENE-DB human TR gene sequences. In a later analysis, CDR3 sequences and most-parsimonious VDJ recombination scenarios were assigned using the TCRdist pipeline. In a later analysis, each TCR beta chain was defined by its CDR3 amino acid sequence together with its V-gene family, and reads lacking a unique V-gene family were excluded. As a way to deal with suspected cross-contamination and a sequencing artifact, a later analysis dropped 450 to 600 nucleotide sequences that were highly shared and had low generation probability. A later analysis calculated a clonal expansion index for each public chain from normalized within-repertoire ranks of inferred template counts. In a later analysis, generation probabilities were computed with a VDJ recombination model fitted to out-of-frame rearrangements, and the resulting probabilities were checked against IGoR. A later analysis scored TCR-TCR, TCR-HLA and TCR-CMV co-occurrence with hypergeometric tests, applying a repertoire-size bias correction to TCR pairs. A later analysis estimated false discovery rates by permuting HLA or CMV assignments 20 times. In a later analysis, co-occurring TCRs were grouped with DBSCAN, and TCRdist sequence similarity was added when clustering was performed within HLA-allele-positive subsets. Repertoires with fewer than 30,000 or more than 120,000 public chains, plus five repertoires with anomalous nucleotide sharing, were excluded from co-occurrence clustering. TCRdb limited this immuneACCESS table to in-frame rearrangements with V and J called. A share of clones is missing; checked studies link under half to unresolved V genes, and the rest is unexplained. That table is the source of V, J and clone size, and D and trimming were worked out from the DNA. This sample is represented by over 100,000 clones; about 62% of them were singletons. The ten top clones hold over 4% of the sample.

General findings and caveats noted by the study authors: The study gave a list of 150 to 200 TCR beta chains associated with cytomegalovirus. The presence/absence analyses assumed that sequencing depth was roughly uniform across donors, and that assumption may not be true. The sequencing pipeline was judged likely to have produced a cluster of highly shared sequence variants as a technical artifact. A later analysis found that most CMV-associated TCR beta chains appeared HLA-restricted, with HLA associations seemingly driven largely by CMV exposure. Because HLA typing was missing for some donors at each locus, association tests included only the typed subset. The earlier analysis of 587 of the donors excluded some 15 rarely observed V segments, including chromosome 9 orphons, because counts were too low. A further reported finding was that TCR beta sequences accurately predicted the HLA-A and HLA-B alleles for most subjects in the first cohort. In a later analysis, several top co-occurrence clusters were reported to appear linked to parvovirus B19, influenza, CMV and Epstein-Barr virus. In an earlier analysis of fewer than 750 of the donors, most TCR beta V segments were observed in productive rearrangements about 90% or about 30% of the time, broadly matching IMGT annotations. In a later genetic analysis, fewer N-insertions in productive TCRs were reported among donors in an Asian-associated ancestry cluster than the roughly 700-donor mean. While some public TCRs were present in many individuals, most TCR sequences turned up only very rarely across donors. A later analysis found that HLA-associated TCR beta chains were more clonally expanded and had lower generation probabilities than equally common non-associated chains. In a later genetic analysis, a missense DCLRE1C variant was associated with V-gene and J-gene trimming of TCR beta chains, and the association was replicated in an independent cohort. A few of the identified cytomegalovirus-associated TCR beta chains were confirmed in vitro to be specific for cytomegalovirus antigens. According to the authors, the approach could potentially be generalized to other disease states and immunological phenotypes. Because the 87-base-pair reads could not distinguish some IMGT-functional V segments, including TRBV6-2 and TRBV6-3, those segments were excluded. At a false discovery rate of 0.05, a later analysis linked around 15,000 TCR beta sequences to specific HLA alleles. Strong co-occurrence of HLA alleles, especially DR and DQ, made assigning TCR associations to individual alleles difficult. According to a later analysis, TCR association rates differed among HLA loci, with DRB1 alleles showing the most associated TCRs and HLA-C alleles showing the fewest. Immune exposure information for the cohort was limited to CMV serostatus. Cytomegalovirus status was reported to be diagnosed by the classifier with high specificity and sensitivity in both the original and validation cohorts. Linkage disequilibrium might explain the correlated functional status among segregating V segments, but an unknown experimental factor could not be excluded. Only TCR beta chains were sequenced in this cohort, and the absence of alpha or paired-chain data limited detectable features.

Worth noting for this clone: Its antigen has not been determined. No much larger clonotype is one base removed from it; base qualities were not supplied.

The germline V gene sets CDR1 to SGHRS and CDR2 to YFSETQ. The CDR3 starts with the cysteine, ends with the phenylalanine, and has 15 residues. Of the read, only the CDR3 DNA is kept; its 45 bases are in frame from base 1. V loses 0 bases of germline sequence and J loses 2 bases, and the interval between the two ends is 6 bases. The cohort consisted of more than 650 healthy bone marrow donors. All cohort members were sampled while nominally healthy, although unrecorded immune exposures were likely present. CMV serostatus was recorded as positive for about 300 and negative for about half of the roughly 700 cohort members, whereas no CMV serostatus was recorded for the donor in question. A peripheral blood sample was provided by each donor, and peripheral blood mononuclear cells were used for TCR beta sequencing. The Qiagen DNeasy Blood Extraction Kit was used to extract genomic DNA from the blood cell samples.

The origin of this receptor is a human donor in good health. The sequenced sample consisted of PBMCs. This chain joins TRBV5-1 to TRBJ2-6; the D gene is not confidently resolved. The nucleotide sequence is given as TGCGCCAGCAGCTTGGCCCTAGCTGGGGCCAACGTCCTGACTTTC. Its protein reads: CASSLALAGANVLTF.